Given below is one TCR beta chain in context. Its specificity is not known. This sample was included in a study of early stage breast cancer tumors. Findings and caveats of the study: Comparing each tissue with blood distinguished tumor from normal in 14 of 16 patients.

The V and J ends lost 2 bases and 6 bases, in that order; junction bases with no gene match: 3. The CDR3 spans 13 residues. Germline CDR1 reads MNHEY; CDR2 reads SMNVEV (reference sequence). Blood replicates held 0.5 ug DNA, tumor or normal breast approximately 1.5 ug, two each. Clones were sequenced by immunoSEQ multiplex PCR, and TCRdb holds only the in-frame ones, with some missing. The sample lists 69,000 or so clones, more than 70% seen once, with 4% to 5% in the top ten. The sequencing sample was made of blood. V is TRBV27 and J is TRBJ1-1, with 7 bases aligning to TRBD1. The receptor was derived from a person aged 40-50 years with breast cancer. The CDR3 DNA reads as TGTGCCAGCAGTTTAATCGGGACAGCTGAAGCTTTCTTT. This translates into CASSLIGTAEAFF.